A selection of T cell receptor beta chains follows, all from one sample in a study of technical replicates of blood from a few donors. The data were produced by immunoSEQ multiplex PCR, yet TCRdb's version contains in-frame clones alone and is incomplete. The repertoire consists of 70,000 to 90,000 clones, with more than 90% occurring once and the leading ten covering about 0.26%. The specimen was T cells isolated from PBMCs. Every receptor here comes from a human donor in good health. The CDR3 runs from the conserved cysteine through the conserved F or W. A D gene is named only where the DNA matches it firmly. Clone size is shown for a subset of rows, as once, few, many or a class of expanded clone.

TRBV2	13	NA	TRBJ2-3	NA	TGTGCCAGCAGTAACAGGGACACAGATACGCAGTATTTT	CASSNRDTDTQYF
TRBV6-5	15	TRBD1	TRBJ1-1	once	TGTGCCAGCAGATACCTGACAGGGGGCTTCACTGAAGCTTTCTTT	CASRYLTGGFTEAFF
TRBV18	16	TRBD1	TRBJ1-2	NA	TGTGCCAGCTCACTGCCGACAGGGCGGATGAACTATGGCTACACCTTC	CASSLPTGRMNYGYTF
TRBV4-2	17	TRBD1	TRBJ2-7	NA	TGTGCCAGCAGCCAAGTAACGGGGACAGGCTTCTCCTACGAGCAGTACTTC	CASSQVTGTGFSYEQYF
TRBV6-1	16	NA	TRBJ2-1	NA	TGTGCCAGCAGTGAGATGGCAGGGGGGTCCTACAATGAGCAGTTCTTC	CASSEMAGGSYNEQFF
TRBV27	15	NA	TRBJ1-5	NA	TGTGCCAGCAGTTTAATCCAGGGGAGCAATCAGCCCCAGCATTTT	CASSLIQGSNQPQHF
TRBV6-1	15	NA	TRBJ2-7	once	TGTGCCAGCAGTGAATTTATCAGGGTGACCTACGAGCAGTACTTC	CASSEFIRVTYEQYF
TRBV7-9	17	TRBD2	TRBJ2-7	NA	TGTGCCAGCAGCTTGAAGGGACTAGCGGTAAGCTCCTACGAGCAGTACTTC	CASSLKGLAVSSYEQYF
TRBV5-6	15	NA	TRBJ2-5	NA	TGTGCCAGCAGCTTGGTGTCGTCGGGTCAAGAGACCCAGTACTTC	CASSLVSSGQETQYF
TRBV6-6	15	NA	TRBJ2-1	few	TGTGCCAGCAGTTTAGGGACTCTTCGTAACAATGAGCAGTTCTTC	CASSLGTLRNNEQFF
TRBV27	14	NA	TRBJ1-2	NA	TGTGCCAGCAGTGCGACAGGACCTAACTATGGCTACACCTTC	CASSATGPNYGYTF
TRBV19	14	TRBD1	TRBJ2-2	NA	TGTGCCAGTATAAGGACAGGTAGCGCCGGGGAGCTGTTTTTT	CASIRTGSAGELFF
TRBV5-4	15	TRBD1	TRBJ1-1	NA	TGTGCCAGCGGACGACAGGGGGGTCAGAACACTGAAGCTTTCTTT	CASGRQGGQNTEAFF
TRBV6-1	13	NA	TRBJ2-7	NA	TGTGCCAGCAACGGGAGACCCTCCTACGAGCAGTACTTC	CASNGRPSYEQYF
TRBV28	16	TRBD2	TRBJ2-7	NA	TGTGCCAGCAGTTTCCCCGGACTAGCGGACCCCTACGAGCAGTACTTC	CASSFPGLADPYEQYF
TRBV5-8	16	TRBD1	TRBJ2-3	NA	TGTGCCAGCAGCTGGACCGGACAGGGGGTCGCAGATACGCAGTATTTT	CASSWTGQGVADTQYF
TRBV18	16	NA	TRBJ1-4	NA	TGTGCCAGCTCACCACCGTTCCCAGCGACTAATGAAAAACTGTTTTTT	CASSPPFPATNEKLFF
TRBV4-2	18	TRBD1	TRBJ2-4	NA	TGTGCCAGCAGCCAAGATTTCGGGGACAGCATAGCCAAAAACATTCAGTACTTC	CASSQDFGDSIAKNIQYF
TRBV28	12	NA	TRBJ1-1	few	TGTGCCAGTTACAGGGCCGACACTGAAGCTTTCTTT	CASYRADTEAFF
TRBV6-1	12	NA	TRBJ2-7	NA	TGTGCCAGCAGTGAAAGAGGGTGGGAGCAGTACTTC	CASSERGWEQYF
TRBV5-1	14	TRBD2	TRBJ2-7	NA	TGCGCCAGCAGCCTAGCGGGAGGGCCGGACGAGCAGTACTTC	CASSLAGGPDEQYF
TRBV4-1	14	NA	TRBJ1-5	NA	TGCGCCAGCAGCCAAACTGCGGGTCGGCGGCCCCAGCATTTT	CASSQTAGRRPQHF
TRBV7-3	14	NA	TRBJ2-2	NA	TGTGCCAGCAGCTCCCGGAGAAACACCGGGGAGCTGTTTTTT	CASSSRRNTGELFF
TRBV4-1	20	NA	TRBJ1-2	NA	TGCGCCAGCAGCCAAGGTGCCATCGGCAGGGCACCACTGGGGCGCTATGGCTACACCTTC	CASSQGAIGRAPLGRYGYTF
TRBV14	12	NA	TRBJ1-2	NA	TGTGCCAGCAGCCCAGGGCACTATGGCTACACCTTC	CASSPGHYGYTF
TRBV18	14	NA	TRBJ1-1	NA	TGTGCCAGCTCACCTTGGGAGGGGAGGACTGAAGCTTTCTTT	CASSPWEGRTEAFF
TRBV4-1	14	TRBD1	TRBJ1-1	NA	TGCGCCAGCAGCCCAAACAGGGGGAACACTGAAGCTTTCTTT	CASSPNRGNTEAFF
TRBV9	15	TRBD1	TRBJ2-7	NA	TGTGCCAGCAGCGTAGCGGGACAGAGCTCCTACGAGCAGTACTTC	CASSVAGQSSYEQYF
TRBV9	15	TRBD2	TRBJ2-3	NA	TGTGCCAGCAGCGCGAGGACGGGAGGGGAAGATACGCAGTATTTT	CASSARTGGEDTQYF
TRBV5-6	17	NA	TRBJ1-5	NA	TGTGCCAGCAGCCAGCGGAGGACAGCCTATAGCAATCAGCCCCAGCATTTT	CASSQRRTAYSNQPQHF
TRBV11-2	14	NA	TRBJ2-7	few	TGTGCCAGCAGCTGGACATTGGGGTGGGACGAGCAGTACTTC	CASSWTLGWDEQYF
TRBV14	13	NA	TRBJ2-2	once	TGTGCCAGCAGCCAGCATACGGCCGGGGAGCTGTTTTTT	CASSQHTAGELFF
TRBV28	17	TRBD2	TRBJ2-2	NA	TGTGCCAGCAGTTTTTTACTAGCGGGAGTGAACACCGGGGAGCTGTTTTTT	CASSFLLAGVNTGELFF
TRBV6-5	14	NA	TRBJ2-3	NA	TGTGCCAGCAGCTCGACAGAAAGCACAGATACGCAGTATTTT	CASSSTESTDTQYF
TRBV5-4	13	TRBD1	TRBJ1-2	NA	TGTGCCAGCAGCCCGGACAGGGCTGATGGCTACACCTTC	CASSPDRADGYTF
TRBV9	14	TRBD1	TRBJ1-2	NA	TGTGCCAGCAGCCCAGGGACAGGGGGCAACGGCTACACCTTC	CASSPGTGGNGYTF
TRBV19	15	NA	TRBJ2-2	NA	TGTGCCAGTCGAGACGGAGCGTGGAACACCGGGGAGCTGTTTTTT	CASRDGAWNTGELFF
TRBV19	16	NA	TRBJ2-4	once	TGTGCCAGTAGCCATCGCCAGGGGCGTGTTGGAGACATTCAGTACTTC	CASSHRQGRVGDIQYF
TRBV7-9	15	TRBD1	TRBJ1-5	NA	TGTGCCAGCAGCAGAGACAGGGGAGGGAATCAGCCCCAGCATTTT	CASSRDRGGNQPQHF
TRBV10-1	16	NA	TRBJ2-4	NA	TGCGCCTACATACCCGCGGGCGGGCGAGTCAAAAACATTCAGTACTTC	CAYIPAGGRVKNIQYF